These 12 T cell receptor beta chains came from one sample sequenced in a study of blood T cell repertoires in COVID-19 (dated by TCRdb to the early 2020s). Library construction relied on the immunoSEQ multiplex PCR assay. This is the immuneACCESS table as TCRdb keeps it, with only in-frame sequences that have V and J called. A part of the clones is gone; compared with another copy, unresolved V genes explain less than half, and the rest is unexplained. This sample is represented by some 24,000 clones; 89% of them were singletons. The ten biggest clones cover 7.5% to 10% of the sample. The material sequenced was peripheral blood. Receptors originate from a man between 65 and 85 years old with acute or convalescent COVID-19.

The chain has TRBV3-1 (or the pseudogene TRBV3-2) and TRBJ2-3; TRBD1 aligns across 7 bases. This CDR3 contains 15 residues. Germline CDR1 and CDR2: LGHDT and YNNKEL (reference sequence). Losses at the gene ends were 4 bases for V and 2 bases for J; bases not matched to a gene: 6. This CDR3 reads CASSLGQPSTDTQYF. The CDR3 nucleotides read TGTGCCAGCAGCCTGGGACAGCCGTCCACAGATACGCAGTATTTT.

The chain is built from TRBV6-5 and TRBJ2-3; 9 positions agree with TRBD2. Trimming removed 6 bases from V and 5 bases from J; junction bases left unmatched: 3. The CDR3 runs 13 residues. Germline V gene data show CDR1 as MNHEY and CDR2 as SVGAGI. The CDR3 DNA is TGTGCCAGCAGCCTAGCGGGACTAGATACGCAGTATTTT. Its translation is CASSLAGLDTQYF.

This sequence joins TRBV19 and TRBJ1-4; TRBD1 might be the D (6 bases). CDR3 length: 15 residues. Germline values: CDR1 LNHDA, CDR2 SQIVND (reference sequence). Trimming removed 6 bases at V and 2 bases at J, with 13 bases between. Here the CDR3 DNA reads TGTGCCAGTAGAACACAGGGTTCCACTAATGAAAAACTGTTTTTT. Its protein is CASRTQGSTNEKLFF.

CDR3: CASSLFYAGQRAYNEQFF. As DNA, the CDR3 is TGTGCCAGCAGCTTGTTTTACGCTGGACAGCGCGCTTACAATGAGCAGTTCTTC. This sequence joins TRBV5-8 and TRBJ2-1, with D maybe TRBD1 (6 bases). Per the germline V gene, CDR1 is SGHTS and CDR2 is YDEGEE. The CDR3 is 18 amino acids. V lost 1 base to trimming and J lost 4 bases, with 21 bases between them.

This chain connects TRBV5-1 to TRBJ1-1, with D perhaps TRBD1 (5 bases). The germline V gene has CDR1 SGHRS and CDR2 YFSETQ. V lost 3 bases and J 3 bases, leaving 18 bases between the germline ends. The CDR3 has 16 amino acids. The CDR3 loop reads CASSWGVVGVDTEAFF. The CDR3 DNA sequence: TGCGCCAGCAGCTGGGGGGTGGTAGGAGTCGACACTGAAGCTTTCTTT.

The chain uses TRBV2 and TRBJ1-5; TRBD1 is a possible D gene (5 bases). The V gene lost 3 bases and the J gene lost 0 bases, with 9 bases spanning the gap. Germline values: CDR1 SNHLY, CDR2 FYNNEI. The CDR3 runs 15 residues. CDR3 bases: TGTGCCAGCAGTGATGGGGGGGGTAGCAATCAGCCCCAGCATTTT. This gives the protein CASSDGGGSNQPQHF.

The sample holds a few counts of this clone. The chain has TRBV11-2 and TRBJ2-1; D not resolved. This CDR3 region has 15 residues. The V end was cut by 0 bases, the J end by 5 bases, with 11 bases between. Germline V lookup: CDR1 SGHAT, CDR2 FQNNGV. The CDR3 loop reads CASSLEPDWDNEQFF. The DNA of the CDR3 is TGTGCCAGCAGCTTAGAACCAGACTGGGACAATGAGCAGTTCTTC.

This chain's CDR3 is CASTRLGRGYTF. CDR3 DNA: TGTGCCAGCACCCGTCTAGGCAGAGGCTACACCTTC. The genes are TRBV28 and TRBJ1-2, with D uncertain. Between the trimmed V and J ends, which lost 7 bases and 8 bases, there was a span of 14 bases. CDR1 is MDHEN, CDR2 SYDVKM, per germline. This CDR3 contains 12 residues.

V gene TRBV30 combines with J gene TRBJ2-7; perhaps TRBD1 as D (6 bases). Germline V gives CDR1 GTSNPN, CDR2 SVGIG (reference sequence). The CDR3 runs to 12 residues. Trimming stripped 2 bases from V and 4 bases from J, with 9 bases between. CDR3 nucleotides: TGTGCCTGGAGTAAAACAGGGTACGAGCAGTACTTC. This gives the protein CAWSKTGYEQYF.

V is TRBV18 and J is TRBJ2-5; D ambiguous. Trimming left V 4 bases short and J 0 bases short, with 9 bases between. Germline V lookup: CDR1 KGHSH, CDR2 LQKENI. This CDR3 contains 14 residues. The CDR3 is CASSLDSYQETQYF. DNA of the CDR3: TGTGCCAGCTCACTAGACTCATACCAAGAGACCCAGTACTTC.

The chain combines TRBV7-9 with TRBJ2-4; weak D call: TRBD1 (6 bases). The CDR3 contains 14 residues. Trimming took off 4 bases at V and 2 bases at J, with 9 bases between the two ends. Germline loops: CDR1 SEHNR, CDR2 FQNEAQ (reference sequence). CDR3 nucleotide sequence: TGTGCCAGCAGCTACCAGGGGTCCAAAAACATTCAGTACTTC. This gives the protein CASSYQGSKNIQYF. The full variable domain, rest sourced from reference TRBV7-9 and TRBJ2-4, is DTGVSQNPRHKITKRGQNVTFRCDPISEHNRLYWYRQTLGQGPEFLTYFQNEAQLEKSRLLSDRFSAERPKGSFSTLEIQRTEQGDSAMYLCASSYQGSKNIQYFGAGTRLSVL.

The chain links TRBV6-5 to TRBJ1-2; 12 nucleotides match TRBD1. This CDR3 contains 15 residues. Per germline, CDR1 MNHEY and CDR2 SVGAGI. Trimming took 6 bases from V and 10 from J; bases not matched to a gene: 12. The CDR3: CASRDLGQGAWVYTF. CDR3 nucleotides: TGTGCCAGCAGAGATTTGGGACAGGGGGCGTGGGTCTACACCTTC.